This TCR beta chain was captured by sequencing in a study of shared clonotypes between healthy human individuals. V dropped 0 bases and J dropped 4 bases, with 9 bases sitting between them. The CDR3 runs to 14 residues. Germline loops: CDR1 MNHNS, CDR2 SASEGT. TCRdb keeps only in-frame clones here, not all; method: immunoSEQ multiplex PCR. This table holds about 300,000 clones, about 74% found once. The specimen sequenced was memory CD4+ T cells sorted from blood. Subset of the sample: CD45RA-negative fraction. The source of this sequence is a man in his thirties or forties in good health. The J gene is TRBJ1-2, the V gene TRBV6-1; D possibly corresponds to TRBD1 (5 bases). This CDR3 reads CASSEAGGVYGYTF. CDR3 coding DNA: TGTGCCAGCAGTGAAGCGGGAGGGGTCTATGGCTACACCTTC.